One and the same sample provided the 8 T cell receptor beta chains below, sequenced in a study of blood T cell repertoires in COVID-19 (dated by TCRdb to 2018 to 2020). The protocol used for the library was the immunoSEQ multiplex PCR assay. TCRdb provides this immuneACCESS table in a form limited to in-frame rearrangements. Some clones are lacking; in checked studies, under half of them reflect an unresolved V gene, and why the rest are absent is not known. The sample table shows about 330,000 clones, and 88% are seen once. About 5% of the sample is held by the ten biggest clonotypes. Input material: PBMCs or T cells enriched from blood (not recorded which). The receptors were sampled from a man between 25 and 39 years old who had recovered from COVID-19.

The CDR3: CASSQTQRRAGANVLTF. The CDR3 DNA sequence: TGCGCCAGCAGTCAAACGCAACGGAGGGCTGGGGCCAACGTCCTGACTTTC. V usage is TRBV23-1 and J usage is TRBJ2-6; D is possibly TRBD2 (6 bases). TRBV23-1 falls under the ORF class, with uncertain function. This CDR3 region has 17 residues. Trimming left V 2 bases short and J 2 bases short, with 13 bases between.

The genes are TRBV7-8 and TRBJ2-3; D gene uncertain. CDR1 SGHVS and CDR2 FQNEAQ come from the germline V gene. V lost 5 bases, J lost 1 base, and 7 bases lay in between. The CDR3 is 13 residues long. The DNA for the CDR3 is TGTGCCAGCAGCCCTCGGGGCACAGATACGCAGTATTTT. It codes for CASSPRGTDTQYF.

The chain carries TRBV3-1 (or the pseudogene TRBV3-2) and TRBJ1-3; D remains ambiguous. CDR3 length equals 14 residues. Trimming took off 5 bases at V and 3 bases at J, with 11 bases between the two ends. The germline V gene has CDR1 LGHDT and CDR2 YNNKEL (reference sequence). CDR3 protein: CASSFQRGGNTIYF. The CDR3 coding sequence is TGTGCCAGCAGCTTTCAAAGAGGTGGAAACACCATATATTTT.

Written as DNA, the CDR3 is TGCACCATATTTTCAGATACGCAGTATTTT. Its protein product is CTIFSDTQYF. V usage is TRBV1 and J usage is TRBJ2-3; no DNA check was done on the table's D call, TRBD2. TRBV1 is a recognized pseudogene. The CDR3 covers 10 residues.

CDR3 region: CASTFGGGALETQYF. As DNA, the CDR3 is TGTGCCAGCACCTTTGGCGGGGGGGCTTTAGAGACCCAGTACTTC. V and J are TRBV9 and TRBJ2-5, with 9 positions matching TRBD2. V was pared by 6 bases and J by 4 bases, with 10 bases of the junction left unmatched. The CDR3 length is 15 residues. CDR1 is SGDLS and CDR2 is YYNGEE in the germline V gene.

Regarding this clone: Other DNA sequences in this specimen translate into the identical CDR3. The gene calls are TRBV28 and TRBJ1-2; D remains unclear. Trimming pared 5 bases from V and 5 bases from J, leaving 6 bases between. Per germline, CDR1 MDHEN and CDR2 SYDVKM. The CDR3 length is 11 residues. CDR3 DNA sequence: TGTGCCAGCAGTCCCTCGTATGGCTACACCTTC. Its translation: CASSPSYGYTF.

The chain joins TRBV7-9 to TRBJ2-4; possible D gene TRBD2, 6 bases. CDR3 length: 16 amino acids. Per germline, CDR1 SEHNR and CDR2 FQNEAQ (reference sequence). Trimming left V 4 bases short and J 0 bases short, with 13 bases between. The CDR3 region is CASSSGLRIAKNIQYF. The CDR3 DNA sequence: TGTGCCAGCAGCTCGGGACTGCGAATAGCCAAAAACATTCAGTACTTC.

The sample holds a few counts of this clone. The chain uses TRBV25-1 and TRBJ2-1; D perhaps matches TRBD1 (5 bases). The CDR3 covers 14 residues. V shed 2 bases and J shed 4 bases, with 9 bases lying between them. Germline assignment: CDR1 MGHDK and CDR2 SYGVNS. CDR3 amino acids: CASSEQGGYNEQFF. The CDR3 nucleotides are TGTGCCAGCAGTGAACAGGGCGGTTACAATGAGCAGTTCTTC.